These T cell receptor beta chains were read from a single sample in a study of shared clonotypes between healthy human individuals. TCRdb's copy holds only in-frame clones and misses some; the assay was immunoSEQ multiplex PCR. The top ten clones hold approximately 2% of a sample with 780,000 or so clones, over 55% of them seen once. Material: memory CD4+ T cells sorted from blood. The receptors derive from a woman aged 25 to 39 in good health. CDR3s include the opening cysteine and the closing phenylalanine or tryptophan. D genes are given only for firm matches. Clone size is not always given. Where it is, it says once, few, many or a class for expanded clones.

abundance	d_gene	j_gene	v_gene	CDR3aa	CDR3nt
many	.	TRBJ2-2	TRBV25-1	CASSEGDTGELFF	TGTGCCAGCAGTGAAGGGGACACCGGGGAGCTGTTTTTT
.	TRBD2	TRBJ2-5	TRBV4-2	CASSQEPAGIQETQYF	TGTGCCAGCAGCCAAGAGCCAGCGGGAATACAAGAGACCCAGTACTTC
.	.	TRBJ1-2	TRBV28	CASSSGSTAYGYTF	TGTGCCAGCAGTTCAGGTTCGACGGCCTATGGCTACACCTTC
once	.	TRBJ1-2	TRBV30	CAWSVDPYGYTF	TGTGCCTGGAGTGTAGACCCCTATGGCTACACCTTC
.	.	TRBJ2-5	TRBV5-4	CASSLGQQETQYF	TGTGCCAGCAGCCTGGGACAACAAGAGACCCAGTACTTC
.	TRBD2	TRBJ2-3	TRBV10-1	CASSPMTSGIGIDTQYF	TGCGCCAGCAGTCCGATGACTAGCGGGATTGGTATAGATACGCAGTATTTT
.	.	TRBJ2-1	TRBV15	CATRSPSSYNEQFF	TGTGCCACCAGATCGCCTAGCTCCTACAATGAGCAGTTCTTC
.	.	TRBJ1-2	TRBV25-1	CASSDNYGYTF	TGTGCCAGCTCAGACAACTATGGCTACACCTTC
few	TRBD2	TRBJ2-6	TRBV7-8	CASSRSGRSAGANVLTF	TGTGCCAGCAGCCGTAGCGGGAGGTCTGCTGGGGCCAACGTCCTGACTTTC
few	TRBD2	TRBJ2-3	TRBV10-1	CASSWGGSTDTQYF	TGCGCCAGCAGTTGGGGAGGGAGTACAGATACGCAGTATTTT
few	.	TRBJ1-2	TRBV11-2	CASSSPQALGYTF	TGTGCCAGCAGCTCCCCGCAGGCCTTGGGCTACACCTTC
.	.	TRBJ1-1	TRBV27	CASSLLGAAEAFF	TGTGCCAGCAGTTTGCTGGGGGCCGCTGAAGCTTTCTTT
once	.	TRBJ2-2	TRBV6-1	CASRLTLTTGELFF	TGTGCCAGCAGACTAACCCTCACCACCGGGGAGCTGTTTTTT
.	.	TRBJ2-3	TRBV28	CASRRKGGLSTDTQYF	TGTGCCAGCCGCCGGAAGGGCGGCTTAAGCACAGATACGCAGTATTTT
.	TRBD1	TRBJ2-7	TRBV28	CASSLSGQGVPYEQYF	TGTGCCAGCAGTCTAAGCGGACAGGGTGTTCCCTACGAGCAGTACTTC
.	.	TRBJ2-7	TRBV27	CASRKQGRNEQYF	TGTGCCAGCAGGAAACAGGGGAGGAACGAGCAGTACTTC
.	.	TRBJ2-5	TRBV11-2	CASSLGPTDQETQYF	TGTGCCAGCAGCTTAGGACCAACAGATCAAGAGACCCAGTACTTC
.	TRBD2	TRBJ2-7	TRBV7-9	CASSLKTSGSPAYEQYF	TGTGCCAGCAGCTTAAAGACTAGCGGGAGTCCCGCCTACGAGCAGTACTTC